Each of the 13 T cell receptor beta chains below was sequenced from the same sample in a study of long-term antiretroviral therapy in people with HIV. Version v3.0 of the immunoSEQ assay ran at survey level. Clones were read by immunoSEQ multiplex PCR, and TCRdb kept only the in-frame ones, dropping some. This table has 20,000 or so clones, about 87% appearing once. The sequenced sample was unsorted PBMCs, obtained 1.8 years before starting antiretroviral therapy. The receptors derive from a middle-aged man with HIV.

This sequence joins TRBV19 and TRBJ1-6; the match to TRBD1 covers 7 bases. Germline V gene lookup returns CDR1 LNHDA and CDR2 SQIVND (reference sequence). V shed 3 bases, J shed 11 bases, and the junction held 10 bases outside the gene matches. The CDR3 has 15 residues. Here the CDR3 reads CASSMGQRTLTPLHF. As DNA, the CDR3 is TGTGCCAGTAGTATGGGACAGCGAACCCTTACACCCCTCCACTTT.

The CDR3 spells CASSQEWRMLTDTQYF. The CDR3 nucleotides are TGCGCCAGCAGCCAAGAGTGGCGTATGTTAACAGATACGCAGTATTTT. This sequence joins TRBV4-1 and TRBJ2-3; D remains unclear. The ends were cut back, 0 bases at V and 3 bases at J, with 13 bases in the middle. The CDR3 has 16 residues. Germline V lookup: CDR1 MGHRA, CDR2 YSYEKL.

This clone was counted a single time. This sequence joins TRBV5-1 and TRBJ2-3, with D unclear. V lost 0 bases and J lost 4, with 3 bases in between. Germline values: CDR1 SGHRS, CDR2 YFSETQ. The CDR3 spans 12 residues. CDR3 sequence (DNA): TGCGCCAGCAGCTTGGCGTCAGATACGCAGTATTTT. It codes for CASSLASDTQYF.

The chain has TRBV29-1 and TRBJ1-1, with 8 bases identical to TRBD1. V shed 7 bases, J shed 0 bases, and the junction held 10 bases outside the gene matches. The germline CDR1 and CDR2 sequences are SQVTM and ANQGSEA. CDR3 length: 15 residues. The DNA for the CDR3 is TGCAGCGCAGGACAAGGACAGGGACTGAACACTGAAGCTTTCTTT. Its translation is CSAGQGQGLNTEAFF.

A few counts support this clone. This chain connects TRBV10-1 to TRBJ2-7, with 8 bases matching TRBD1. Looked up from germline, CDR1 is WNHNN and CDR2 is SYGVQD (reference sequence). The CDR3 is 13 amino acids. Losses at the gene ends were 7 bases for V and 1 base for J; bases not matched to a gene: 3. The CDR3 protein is CASTGQGSYEQYF. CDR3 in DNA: TGCGCCAGCACCGGACAGGGATCCTACGAGCAGTACTTC.

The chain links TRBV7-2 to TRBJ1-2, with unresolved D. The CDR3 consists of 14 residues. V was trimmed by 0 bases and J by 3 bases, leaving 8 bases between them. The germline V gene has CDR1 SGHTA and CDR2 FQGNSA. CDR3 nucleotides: TGTGCCAGCAGCTTAGCGCGGGGTGACTATGGCTACACCTTC. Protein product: CASSLARGDYGYTF.

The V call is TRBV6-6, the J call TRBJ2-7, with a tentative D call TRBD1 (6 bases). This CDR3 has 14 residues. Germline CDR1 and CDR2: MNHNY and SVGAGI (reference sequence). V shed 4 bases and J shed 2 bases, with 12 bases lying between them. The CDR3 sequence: CASSLQGSTYEQYF. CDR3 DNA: TGTGCCAGCAGTTTACAGGGCAGCACCTACGAGCAGTACTTC.

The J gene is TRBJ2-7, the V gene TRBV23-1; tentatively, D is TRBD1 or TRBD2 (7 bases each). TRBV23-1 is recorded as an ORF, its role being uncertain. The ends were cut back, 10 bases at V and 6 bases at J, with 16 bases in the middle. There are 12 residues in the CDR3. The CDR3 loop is CATLVRGGEQYF. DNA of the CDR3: TGCGCCACCTTAGTCAGGGGGGGCGAGCAGTACTTC.

The DNA for the CDR3 is TGTGCCAGCAGCCAAGTTGGAGGGGGTCACGGGGAGCTGTTTTTT. This gives the protein CASSQVGGGHGELFF. This chain connects TRBV4-2 to TRBJ2-2; D may match TRBD1 or TRBD2 (6 bases each). V was cut by 1 base and J by 7 bases, with 13 bases left in between. CDR1 is LGHNA, CDR2 YNFKEQ, per germline. The CDR3 spans 15 residues.

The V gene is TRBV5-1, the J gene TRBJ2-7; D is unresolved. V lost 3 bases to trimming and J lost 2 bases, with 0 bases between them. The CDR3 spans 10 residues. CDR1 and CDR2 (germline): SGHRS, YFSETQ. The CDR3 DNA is TGCGCCAGCAGCTCCTACGAGCAGTACTTC. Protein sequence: CASSSYEQYF. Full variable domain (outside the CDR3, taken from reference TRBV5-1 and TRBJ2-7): KAGVTQTPRYLIKTRGQQVTLSCSPISGHRSVSWYQQTPGQGLQFLFEYFSETQRNKGNFPGRFSGRQFSNSRSEMNVSTLELGDSALYLCASSSYEQYFGPGTRLTVT.

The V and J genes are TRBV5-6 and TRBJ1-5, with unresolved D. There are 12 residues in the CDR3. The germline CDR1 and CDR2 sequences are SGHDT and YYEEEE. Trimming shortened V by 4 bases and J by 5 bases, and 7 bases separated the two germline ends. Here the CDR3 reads CASSRVHQPQHF. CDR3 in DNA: TGTGCCAGCAGCCGGGTCCATCAGCCCCAGCATTTT. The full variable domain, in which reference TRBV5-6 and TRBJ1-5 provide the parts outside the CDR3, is DAGVTQSPTHLIKTRGQQVTLRCSPKSGHDTVSWYQQALGQGPQFIFQYYEEEERQRGNFPDRFSGHQFPNYSSELNVNALLLGDSALYLCASSRVHQPQHFGDGTRLSIL.

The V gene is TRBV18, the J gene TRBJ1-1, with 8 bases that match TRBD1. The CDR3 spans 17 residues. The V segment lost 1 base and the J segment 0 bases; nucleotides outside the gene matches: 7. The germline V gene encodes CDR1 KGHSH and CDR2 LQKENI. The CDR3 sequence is CASSPLTTGALNTEAFF. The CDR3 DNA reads TGTGCCAGCTCACCACTAACGACAGGGGCCTTGAACACTGAAGCTTTCTTT.

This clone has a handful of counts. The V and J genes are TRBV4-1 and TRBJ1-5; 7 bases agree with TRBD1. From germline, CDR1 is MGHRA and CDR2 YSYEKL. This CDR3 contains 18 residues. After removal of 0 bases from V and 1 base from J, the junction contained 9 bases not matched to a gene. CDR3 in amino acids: CASSQETGGGSSNQPQHF. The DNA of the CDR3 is TGCGCCAGCAGCCAAGAAACTGGAGGGGGCTCGAGCAATCAGCCCCAGCATTTT.